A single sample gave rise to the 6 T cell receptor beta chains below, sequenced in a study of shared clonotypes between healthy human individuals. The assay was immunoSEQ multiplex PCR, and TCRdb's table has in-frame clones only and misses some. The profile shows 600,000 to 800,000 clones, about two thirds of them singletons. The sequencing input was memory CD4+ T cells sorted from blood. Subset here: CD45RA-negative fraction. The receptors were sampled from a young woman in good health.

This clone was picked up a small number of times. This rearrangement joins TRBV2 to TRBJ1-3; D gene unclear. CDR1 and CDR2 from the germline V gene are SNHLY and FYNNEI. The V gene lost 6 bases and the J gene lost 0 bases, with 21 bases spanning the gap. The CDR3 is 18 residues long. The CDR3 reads CASSDWIGRGISGNTIYF. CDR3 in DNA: TGTGCCAGCAGCGATTGGATTGGTAGAGGCATCTCTGGAAACACCATATATTTT.

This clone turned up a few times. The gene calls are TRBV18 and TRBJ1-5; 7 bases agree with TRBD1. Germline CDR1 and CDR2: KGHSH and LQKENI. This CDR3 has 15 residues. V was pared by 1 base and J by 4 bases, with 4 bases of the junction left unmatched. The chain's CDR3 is CASSPLGTENQPQHF. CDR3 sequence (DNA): TGTGCCAGCTCACCACTTGGGACAGAGAATCAGCCCCAGCATTTT. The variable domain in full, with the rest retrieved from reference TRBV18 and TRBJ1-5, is NAGVMQNPRHLVRRRGQEARLRCSPMKGHSHVYWYRQLPEEGLKFMVYLQKENIIDESGMPKERFSAEFPKEGPSILRIQQVVRGDSAAYFCASSPLGTENQPQHFGDGTRLSIL.

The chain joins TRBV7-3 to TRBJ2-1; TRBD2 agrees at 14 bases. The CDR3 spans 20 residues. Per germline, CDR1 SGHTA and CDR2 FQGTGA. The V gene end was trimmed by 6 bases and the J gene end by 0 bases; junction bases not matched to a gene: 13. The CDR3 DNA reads TGTGCCAGCAGATCCGTAGAGACTAGCGGGAGGGCCAGCTCCTACAATGAGCAGTTCTTC. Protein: CASRSVETSGRASSYNEQFF. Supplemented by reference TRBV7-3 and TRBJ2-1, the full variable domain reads GAGVSQTPSNKVTEKGKYVELRCDPISGHTALYWYRQSLGQGPEFLIYFQGTGAADDSGLPNDRFFAVRPEGSVSTLKIQRTERGDSAVYLCASRSVETSGRASSYNEQFFGPGTRLTVL.

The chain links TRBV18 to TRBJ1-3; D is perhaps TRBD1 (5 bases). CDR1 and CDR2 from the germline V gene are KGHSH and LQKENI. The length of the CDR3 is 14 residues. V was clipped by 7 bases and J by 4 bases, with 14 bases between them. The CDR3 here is CASFRDLGGNTIYF. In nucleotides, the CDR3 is TGTGCCAGCTTCCGGGACCTAGGGGGAAACACCATATATTTT.

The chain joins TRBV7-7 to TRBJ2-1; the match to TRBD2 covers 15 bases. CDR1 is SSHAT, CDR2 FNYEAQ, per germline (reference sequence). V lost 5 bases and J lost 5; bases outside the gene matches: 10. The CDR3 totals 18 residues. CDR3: CASSRGLAGGPRNNEQFF. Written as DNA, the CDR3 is TGTGCCAGCAGCCGCGGACTAGCGGGAGGGCCGAGAAACAATGAGCAGTTCTTC.

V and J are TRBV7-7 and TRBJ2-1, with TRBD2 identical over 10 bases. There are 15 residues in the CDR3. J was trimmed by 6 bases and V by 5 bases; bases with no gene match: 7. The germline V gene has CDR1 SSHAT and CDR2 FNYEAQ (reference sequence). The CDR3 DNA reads TGTGCCAGCAGCGCCTGGACTAGCGGCAGCAATGAGCAGTTCTTC. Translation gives CASSAWTSGSNEQFF.